These 13 T cell receptor beta chains share one sample of origin, sequenced in a study of cytomegalovirus exposure and HLA in healthy donors. 13 Jbeta primers and 60 Vbeta primers were used for the PCR. TCRdb's copy holds only in-frame clones and misses some; the assay was immunoSEQ multiplex PCR. This table has fewer than 250,000 clones, roughly four fifths appearing once. Sequencing was done on a sample of PBMCs. The receptors stem from a girl aged 5 to 17 in good health and CMV-seronegative.

The chain recombines TRBV10-1 with TRBJ2-7; 11 positions agree with TRBD1. Trimming cost V 5 bases and J 3 bases; bases outside gene matches: 3. The V gene's germline CDR1 is WNHNN and CDR2 SYGVQD (reference sequence). The CDR3 runs 14 residues. CDR3 loop: CASSPGTGGYEQYF. As DNA, the CDR3 is TGCGCCAGCAGTCCAGGGACAGGGGGCTACGAGCAGTACTTC.

The chain uses TRBV7-3 and TRBJ1-1; D unclear. Trimming shortened V by 5 bases and J by 7 bases, and 14 bases separated the two germline ends. Per the germline V gene, CDR1 is SGHTA and CDR2 is FQGTGA. CDR3 length: 13 residues. The CDR3 spells CASSMYRGVEAFF. As DNA, the CDR3 is TGTGCCAGCAGCATGTACCGAGGCGTTGAAGCTTTCTTT.

This chain connects TRBV5-6 to TRBJ2-5; TRBD1 aligns across 7 bases. Germline V lookup: CDR1 SGHDT, CDR2 YYEEEE. This CDR3 region has 14 residues. J lost 3 bases, V lost 0 bases, and 2 bases had no gene match. The CDR3 region has the DNA TGTGCCAGCAGCTTGGGAGGGACAGAAGAGACCCAGTACTTC. It is translated as CASSLGGTEETQYF.

This chain links TRBV2 with TRBJ2-7, with TRBD2 as a possible D gene (5 bases). The CDR3 is 14 amino acids. V lost 6 bases and J 6 bases, leaving 18 bases between the germline ends. Germline CDR1 is SNHLY and CDR2 is FYNNEI. As DNA, the CDR3 is TGTGCCAGCAGGGAGGTGGAGGAGCACCCCGAGCAGTACTTC. It translates to CASREVEEHPEQYF.

CDR3 sequence reads: CASGPGLAREETQYF. The CDR3 DNA sequence: TGTGCTAGTGGTCCGGGACTAGCAAGGGAAGAGACCCAGTACTTC. This rearrangement joins TRBV12-5 to TRBJ2-5; TRBD2 aligns across 9 bases. The CDR3 has 15 residues. V shed 5 bases and J 3 bases; nucleotides not matched to a gene: 7. Germline loops: CDR1 LGHNT, CDR2 FRNRAP. Full variable domain (missing parts from reference TRBV12-5 and TRBJ2-5): DARVTQTPRHKVTEMGQEVTMRCQPILGHNTVFWYRQTMMQGLELLAYFRNRAPLDDSGMPKDRFSAEMPDATLATLKIQPSEPRDSAVYFCASGPGLAREETQYFGPGTRLLVL.

The V gene is TRBV14, the J gene TRBJ2-3; a possible D gene is TRBD2 (6 bases). CDR1 SGHDN and CDR2 FVKESK come from the germline V gene. The CDR3 is 16 amino acids. Trimming left V 0 bases short and J 0 bases short, with 10 bases between. The CDR3 DNA sequence: TGTGCCAGCAGCCAAGATATGGGGGGAAGCACAGATACGCAGTATTTT. Translated, it gives CASSQDMGGSTDTQYF.

This chain uses TRBV28 with TRBJ1-5; perhaps TRBD1 as D (6 bases). V was shortened by 6 bases and J by 6 bases, with 21 bases between the two germline ends. Germline assignment: CDR1 MDHEN and CDR2 SYDVKM. The CDR3 has 16 amino acids. The CDR3 DNA reads as TGTGCCAGCAGGATTAGGGGCCCTCGAGGGGGTCAGCCCCAGCATTTT. It is translated as CASRIRGPRGGQPQHF.

V and J are TRBV28 and TRBJ1-1; 8 positions agree with TRBD1. The CDR3 is made up of 14 amino acids. Germline V gives CDR1 MDHEN, CDR2 SYDVKM. Trimming removed 5 bases from V and 7 bases from J; junction bases left unmatched: 9. As DNA, the CDR3 is TGTGCCAGCAGTGAGAGACAGGGGACCTTTGAAGCTTTCTTT. It yields the protein CASSERQGTFEAFF.

The genes are TRBV28 and TRBJ2-7; D is uncertain. Germline CDR1 is MDHEN and CDR2 is SYDVKM. This CDR3 has 14 amino acids. The V end was cut by 6 bases, the J end by 3 bases, with 15 bases between. The CDR3 loop is CASRGRPNVYEQYF. In nucleotides, the CDR3 is TGTGCCAGCAGAGGCAGGCCTAATGTCTACGAGCAGTACTTC.

V and J are TRBV4-1 and TRBJ1-5; possible D gene TRBD1, 6 bases. Germline assignment: CDR1 MGHRA and CDR2 YSYEKL. V lost 3 bases, J lost 6 bases, and 12 bases lay in between. The CDR3 runs to 14 residues. Here the CDR3 DNA reads TGCGCCAGCAGCCAGGGGACAAAAGGTCAGCCCCAGCATTTT. Translating it yields CASSQGTKGQPQHF.

DNA for the CDR3: TGCGCCAGCAGTGAGCCTGAGCGGGGGGCCCCTTACAATGAGCAGTTCTTC. It encodes CASSEPERGAPYNEQFF. V gene TRBV10-1 combines with J gene TRBJ2-1; 9 nucleotides align to TRBD2. This CDR3 is built from 17 residues. V dropped 2 bases and J dropped 4; count of bases not matched to a gene: 9. CDR1 WNHNN and CDR2 SYGVQD come from the germline V gene (reference sequence).

The chain joins TRBV6-4 to TRBJ2-1; 8 nucleotides line up with TRBD2. Germline assignment: CDR1 MRHNA and CDR2 SNTAGT. The V gene end was trimmed by 3 bases and the J gene end by 0 bases; junction bases not matched to a gene: 1. This CDR3 is built from 15 residues. The chain's CDR3 is CASSDREGSYNEQFF. CDR3 in DNA: TGTGCCAGCAGTGATCGGGAGGGCTCCTACAATGAGCAGTTCTTC.

This chain links TRBV11-2 with TRBJ2-1; possibly TRBD2 for D (6 bases). CDR1 is SGHAT, CDR2 FQNNGV, per germline. This CDR3 is built from 17 residues. The germline V and J ends were trimmed by 2 bases and 1 base, with 15 bases remaining between them. The CDR3 here is CASSLRSAGISYNEQFF. CDR3 nucleotides: TGTGCCAGCAGCTTAAGGTCGGCGGGAATTTCCTACAATGAGCAGTTCTTC. Supplemented by reference TRBV11-2 and TRBJ2-1, the full variable domain reads EAGVAQSPRYKIIEKRQSVAFWCNPISGHATLYWYQQILGQGPKLLIQFQNNGVVDDSQLPKDRFSAERLKGVDSTLKIQPAKLEDSAVYLCASSLRSAGISYNEQFFGPGTRLTVL.